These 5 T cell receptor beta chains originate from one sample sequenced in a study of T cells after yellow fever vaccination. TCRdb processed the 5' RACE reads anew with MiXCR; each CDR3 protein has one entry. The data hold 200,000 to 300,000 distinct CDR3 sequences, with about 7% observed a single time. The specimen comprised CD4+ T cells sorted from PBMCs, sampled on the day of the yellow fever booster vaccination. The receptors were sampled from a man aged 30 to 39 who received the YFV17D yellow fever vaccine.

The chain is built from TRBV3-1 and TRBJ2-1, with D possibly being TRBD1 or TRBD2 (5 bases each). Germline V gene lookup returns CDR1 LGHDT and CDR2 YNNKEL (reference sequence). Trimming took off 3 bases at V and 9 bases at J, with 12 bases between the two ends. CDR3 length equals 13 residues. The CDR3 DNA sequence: TGTGCCAGCAGCCATGGGGACCTCGGTGAGCAGTTCTTC. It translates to CASSHGDLGEQFF.

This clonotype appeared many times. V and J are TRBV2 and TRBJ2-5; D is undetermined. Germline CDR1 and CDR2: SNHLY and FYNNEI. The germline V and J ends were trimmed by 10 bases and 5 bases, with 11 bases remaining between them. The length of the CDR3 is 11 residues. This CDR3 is CATSAEETQYF. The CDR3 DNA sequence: TGTGCCACCTCCGCGGAGGAGACCCAGTACTTC.

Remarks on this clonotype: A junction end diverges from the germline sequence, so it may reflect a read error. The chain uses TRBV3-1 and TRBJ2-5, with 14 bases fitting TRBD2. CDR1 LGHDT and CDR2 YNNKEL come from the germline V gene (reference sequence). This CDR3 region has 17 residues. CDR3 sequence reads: CACSPSGLAGVSETQYF. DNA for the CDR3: TGTGCCTGCAGCCCGTCGGGACTAGCGGGAGTCTCAGAGACCCAGTACTTC.

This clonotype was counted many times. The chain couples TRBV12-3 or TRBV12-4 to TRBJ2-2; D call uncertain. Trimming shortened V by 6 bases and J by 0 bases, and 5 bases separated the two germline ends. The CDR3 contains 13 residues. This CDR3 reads CASSLSNTGELFF. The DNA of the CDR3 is TGTGCCAGCAGCTTATCGAACACCGGGGAGCTGTTTTTT.

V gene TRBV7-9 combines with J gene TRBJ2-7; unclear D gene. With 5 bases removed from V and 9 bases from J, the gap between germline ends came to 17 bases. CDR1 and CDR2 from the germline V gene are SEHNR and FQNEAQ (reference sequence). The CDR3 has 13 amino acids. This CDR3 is CASSPIQNARQYF. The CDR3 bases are TGTGCCAGCAGCCCAATTCAGAATGCGAGGCAGTACTTC.